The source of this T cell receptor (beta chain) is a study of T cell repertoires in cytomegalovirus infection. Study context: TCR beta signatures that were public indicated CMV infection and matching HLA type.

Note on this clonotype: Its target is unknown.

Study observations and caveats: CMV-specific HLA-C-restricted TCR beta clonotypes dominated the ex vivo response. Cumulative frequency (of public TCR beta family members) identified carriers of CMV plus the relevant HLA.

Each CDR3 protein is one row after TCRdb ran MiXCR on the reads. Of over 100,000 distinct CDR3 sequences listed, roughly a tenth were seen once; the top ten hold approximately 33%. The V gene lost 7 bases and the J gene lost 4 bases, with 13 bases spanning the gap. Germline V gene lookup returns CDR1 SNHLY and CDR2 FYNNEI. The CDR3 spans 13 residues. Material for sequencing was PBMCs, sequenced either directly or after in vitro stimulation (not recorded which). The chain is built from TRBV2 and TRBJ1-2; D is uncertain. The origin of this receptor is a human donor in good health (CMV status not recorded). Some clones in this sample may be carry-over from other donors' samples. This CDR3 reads CASTQIMGYGYTF. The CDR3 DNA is TGTGCCAGCACCCAAATCATGGGCTATGGCTACACCTTC.